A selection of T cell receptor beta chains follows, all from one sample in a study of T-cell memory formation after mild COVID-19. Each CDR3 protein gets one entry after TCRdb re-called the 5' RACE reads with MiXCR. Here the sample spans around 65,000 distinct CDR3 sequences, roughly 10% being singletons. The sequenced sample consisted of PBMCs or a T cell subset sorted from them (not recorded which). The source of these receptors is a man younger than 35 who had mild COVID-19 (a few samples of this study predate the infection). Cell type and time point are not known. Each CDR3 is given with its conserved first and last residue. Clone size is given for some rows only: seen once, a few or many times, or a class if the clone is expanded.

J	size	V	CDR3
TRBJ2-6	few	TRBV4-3	CASSQAQTSGANVLTF
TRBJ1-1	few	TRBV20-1	CSARSGTVNTEAFF
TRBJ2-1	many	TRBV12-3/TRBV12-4	CASRPSGRGGRNEQFF
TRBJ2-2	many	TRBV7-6	CASSLDSGANTGELFF
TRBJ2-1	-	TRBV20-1	CSARDRVGEVVFF
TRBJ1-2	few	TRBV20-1	CSGFPYLDGIYSYTF
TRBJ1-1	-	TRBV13	CASRTRVMNTEAFF
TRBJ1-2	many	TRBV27	CASKPGGAFGYTF
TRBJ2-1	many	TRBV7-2	CASSFGNGYEQFF
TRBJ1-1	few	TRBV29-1	CSTRRMNTEAFF
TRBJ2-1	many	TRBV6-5	CASSYGPIGQGLLYEQFF
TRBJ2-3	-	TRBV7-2	CASSQGVRHTDTQYF
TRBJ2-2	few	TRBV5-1	CASSLDRDRELFF
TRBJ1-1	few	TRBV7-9	CASSSRGTLDTEAFF
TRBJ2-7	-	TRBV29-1	CSVGQGAGEQYF
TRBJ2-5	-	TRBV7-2	CASSPQGAWDTQYF
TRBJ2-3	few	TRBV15	CAIRFTSDTQYF
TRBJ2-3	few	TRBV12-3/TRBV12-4	CASSPWGSGASDTQYF
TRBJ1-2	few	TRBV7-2	CASSLANTDYGYTF
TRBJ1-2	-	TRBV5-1	CASSSGGGTRFYGYTF
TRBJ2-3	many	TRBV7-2	CASRRNSGGGTDTQYF
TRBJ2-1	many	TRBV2	CASSGPGQLYNEQFF
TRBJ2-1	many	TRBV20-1	CSADTSGGANEQFF
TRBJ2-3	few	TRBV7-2	CASSRYRGLTDTQYF
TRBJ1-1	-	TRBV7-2	CASSLNGGAGTEAFF
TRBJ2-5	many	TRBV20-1	CSAKSGQGKTQYF
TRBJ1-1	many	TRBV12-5	CASGPGQSLRAEAFF
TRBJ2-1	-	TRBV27	CASSFRLAGHNEQFF
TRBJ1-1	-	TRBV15	CATSRDLGKDSEAFF
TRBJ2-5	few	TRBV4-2	CASSPNGLKQETQYF
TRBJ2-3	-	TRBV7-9	CASSLTSGGVDTQYF
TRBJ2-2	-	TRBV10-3	CAISESGGQGWDTGELFF
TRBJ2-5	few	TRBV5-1	CASSLARTSTQETQYF
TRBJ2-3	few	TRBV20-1	CSARRRGGPTDTQYF
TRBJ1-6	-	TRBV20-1	CSAARGNDNSPLHF
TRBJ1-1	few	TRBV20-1	CSARDRRAQMNTEAFF
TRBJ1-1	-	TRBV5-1	CASSLVGDDTEAFF
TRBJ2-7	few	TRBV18	CASSPLGTGERGQYF
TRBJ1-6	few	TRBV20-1	CSARDLRGASPLHF
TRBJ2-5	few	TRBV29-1	CSVDPGAKETQYF
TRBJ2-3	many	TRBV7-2	CASTPRRGDTQYF
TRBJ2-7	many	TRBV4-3	CASSQDGRGDAEQYF
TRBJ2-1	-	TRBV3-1	CASSHGLAGSADNEQFF
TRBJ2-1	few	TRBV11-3	CASSLDQSGSSSYNEQFF
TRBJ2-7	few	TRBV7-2	CASSLFVDAGIEQYF
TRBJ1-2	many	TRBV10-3	CAISDAFNYGYTF
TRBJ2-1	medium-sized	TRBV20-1	CSAGTGTGIWDEQFF
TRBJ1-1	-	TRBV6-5	CASGNRGIAHEAFF
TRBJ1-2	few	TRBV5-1	CASSFEVDYGYTF
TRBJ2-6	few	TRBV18	CASSRGTASSTGANVLTF
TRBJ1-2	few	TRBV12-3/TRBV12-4	CASSFFVPGYTF
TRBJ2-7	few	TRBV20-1	CSAVPAGLLGYEQYF
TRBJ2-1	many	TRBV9	CASTTGGATNEQFF
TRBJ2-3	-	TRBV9	CASSPQRGQGDTQYF
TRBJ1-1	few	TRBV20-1	CSARRTGGSMNTEAFF